The clone carrying this T cell receptor beta chain was seen once. Trimming removed 4 bases from V and 8 bases from J; junction bases left unmatched: 10. The CDR3 is 14 amino acids. Germline CDR1 SGHTA, CDR2 FQGNSA. These data belong to a study of blood T cell repertoires in COVID-19. Produced via immunoSEQ multiplex PCR; TCRdb's table is partial and in-frame only. The sample records approximately 24,000 clones, around 86% being singletons. The specimen sequenced was peripheral blood. This chain links TRBV7-2 with TRBJ1-2; 7 bases align to TRBD1. This TCR came from a man in his fifties or sixties with active COVID-19. In nucleotides, the CDR3 is TGTGCCAGCAGCTCTACGACAGGGCTTGGGGGCTACACCTTC. Residues: CASSSTTGLGGYTF.